The rows below give T cell receptor beta chains drawn from one sample of a study of blood T cells in healthy people across ages. Via MiXCR, TCRdb re-called the 5' RACE reads, giving one row per CDR3 protein. The repertoire holds more than 800,000 distinct CDR3 sequences, with 25% to 30% as singletons. Sequenced input: blood. The source of these receptors is a woman aged 80 or over in good health. CDR3s include the opening cysteine and the closing phenylalanine or tryptophan. D genes are given only for firm matches. The size of a clone is reported for some rows only, either as once, few or many, or as a class for expanded clones.

V gene	D gene	clone size	J gene	CDR3 protein	CDR3 DNA
TRBV7-9	.	many	TRBJ2-3	CASSLRQNTDTQYF	TGTGCCAGCAGCTTAAGACAGAATACAGATACGCAGTATTTT
TRBV18	.	few	TRBJ1-1	CASSTWGTEAFF	TGTGCCAGCTCCACGTGGGGCACTGAAGCTTTCTTT
TRBV6-2/TRBV6-3	.	few	TRBJ2-7	CASRWTASYNEQYF	TGTGCCAGCAGGTGGACAGCGTCCTACAATGAGCAGTACTTC
TRBV6-6	TRBD2	many	TRBJ2-3	CASSYGRGGDTQYF	TGTGCCAGCAGTTATGGTCGGGGGGGGGATACGCAGTATTTT
TRBV7-2	.	.	TRBJ2-1	CVSSQTLYNERFF	TGTGTCAGCAGCCAGACTCTATACAATGAGCGGTTCTTC
TRBV3-1	TRBD1	.	TRBJ2-6	CASSQDGLGQGRSGANVLTF	TGTGCCAGCAGCCAAGACGGGTTGGGACAGGGACGCTCTGGGGCCAACGTCCTGACTTTC
TRBV3-1	.	.	TRBJ2-5	CASSQDRGLGSWETQYF	TGTGCCAGCAGCCAAGATCGCGGTCTGGGATCCTGGGAGACCCAGTACTTC
TRBV4-3	.	many	TRBJ1-6	CASSVGGVGSPLHF	TGCGCCAGCAGCGTGGGAGGGGTCGGTTCACCCCTCCACTTT
TRBV20-1	TRBD2	many	TRBJ2-5	CSARVRLASGKPQYF	TGCAGTGCTAGAGTACGGCTCGCTAGCGGTAAACCCCAGTACTTC
TRBV6-1	.	many	TRBJ2-4	CASSENEHLAKNIQYF	TGTGCCAGCAGTGAAAATGAACACCTAGCCAAAAACATTCAGTACTTC